The T cell receptor beta chain under discussion was sequenced for a study of T-cell memory formation after mild COVID-19. CDR3 length: 17 residues. Between the trimmed V and J ends, which lost 4 bases and 1 base, there was a span of 20 bases. From the 5' RACE reads, TCRdb called clonotypes with MiXCR, one entry per CDR3 protein. The repertoire includes roughly 620,000 distinct CDR3 sequences, roughly 17% of them detected once, and 12% sits in the top ten. The sample holds many counts of this clonotype. The chain couples TRBV12-3 or TRBV12-4 to TRBJ2-7, with D tentatively TRBD1 (6 bases). The sequencing sample was made of PBMCs or a T cell subset sorted from them (not recorded which). This sequence originates from an adult woman who had mild COVID-19 (a few samples of this study predate the infection). Cell type and time point are not known. CDR3 sequence: CASSWRSRKDRSYEQYF. CDR3 nucleotides: TGTGCCAGCAGTTGGCGTAGTCGAAAGGACAGATCCTACGAGCAGTACTTC.